This T cell receptor (beta chain) stems from a study of T cell responses to AZD1222 COVID-19 vaccine. Looking at the study overall: Combined were second doses at about 4 or about 12 weeks.

Profiled with immunoSEQ multiplex PCR; TCRdb holds only in-frame clones, not every one. Of 75,000 to 100,000 clones listed, 88% were seen once; the top ten hold less than 3.5%. General study points: Donors were mostly white British, more females; clonal diversity possibly underestimated. CD4 TCRs associated with vaccination spanned spike, dominating at 160-218 and 743-854. Repertoire sampling was restricted to post-peak T cell response timepoints.

Germline loops: CDR1 LGHDT, CDR2 YNNKEL (reference sequence). Trimming removed 6 bases from V and 1 base from J, with 10 bases in between. The CDR3 runs to 14 residues. On this clone itself: Its antigen is not identified.

This sequence was found in an adult in good health. Sequencing was performed on peripheral blood, taken on day 0 of AZD1222 vaccination. V is TRBV3-1 (or the pseudogene TRBV3-2) and J is TRBJ1-3; D is possibly TRBD1 (6 bases). The CDR3 DNA reads as TGTGCCAGCAGACGCGGACAGTCTGGAAACACCATATATTTT. Translation gives CASRRGQSGNTIYF.